The 16 T cell receptor beta chains listed next were all sequenced from one sample in a study of T cell clonality in common variable immunodeficiency. Sequencing used immunoSEQ multiplex PCR; TCRdb keeps in-frame clones, though not all of them. Recorded here are about 52,000 clones, with no singletons, and the ten leading clones hold 2% to 2.5%. Specimen: peripheral blood mononuclear cells. Receptors were obtained from a person aged 18 to 75 in good health.

This clone was seen many times. Read sequence stops 3 residues before the CDR3 end, and the germline J gene provides the missing end. This chain connects TRBV5-1 to TRBJ2-7; either TRBD1 or TRBD2 may supply D (11 bases each). Germline CDR1 is SGHRS and CDR2 is YFSETQ. This CDR3 has 21 residues. V gave up 1 base and J gave up 2 bases, with 31 bases separating them. The CDR3 is CASSLWTGGGLAGGRAYEQYF. The DNA read from the CDR3 is TGCGCCAGCAGCTTGTGGACAGGGGGCGGCCTAGCGGGAGGACGGGCCTACGAG.

This clone was seen repeatedly, ten times or more. The read terminates 3 residues before the CDR3 end, so the remaining end is supplied by the germline J gene. The chain uses TRBV19 and TRBJ2-1, with D perhaps TRBD2 (6 bases). Trimming removed 7 bases at V and 0 bases at J, with 13 bases between. CDR1 and CDR2 (germline): LNHDA, SQIVND (reference sequence). This CDR3 is 15 amino acids long. CDR3 sequence: CASTKGTGSYNEQFF. CDR3 DNA, as far as it was read: TGTGCCAGTACCAAGGGGACTGGCTCCTACAATGAG.

This clone was found many times. Read data end 3 residues before the CDR3 end; the end is taken from the germline J gene. The rearrangement links TRBV7-3 to TRBJ2-2, with 10 bases fitting TRBD1. The CDR3 has 16 amino acids. Looked up from germline, CDR1 is SGHTA and CDR2 is FQGTGA. With V trimmed by 8 bases and J by 1 base, 7 bases remained unmatched. The sequenced part of the CDR3 DNA is TGTGCCAGCGGGGGACGGACAGGGGGGAACACCGGGGAG. Its translation is CASGGRTGGNTGE. From start to end, the CDR3 is CASGGRTGGNTGELFF.

This clone has just a few counts. The read comes to an end 3 residues before the CDR3 does, leaving the germline J gene to fill in the end. The V call is TRBV10-2, the J call TRBJ2-1; 7 positions match TRBD2. CDR3 size: 16 residues. The V segment lost 2 bases and the J segment 0 bases; nucleotides outside the gene matches: 4. Germline lookup yields CDR1 WSHSY and CDR2 SAAADI. The covered CDR3 bases are TGCGCCAGCAGTGAGCCGAGGGACTACTCCTACAATGAG. It codes for CASSEPRDYSYNE. The whole CDR3 region reads CASSEPRDYSYNEQFF.

This clone was detected a few times. The DNA ends 3 residues before the CDR3 does, and the rest of the CDR3 is filled in from the germline J gene. V gene TRBV7-8 combines with J gene TRBJ2-2; D perhaps matches TRBD1 (5 bases). This CDR3 region has 14 residues. Germline V gene sequence: CDR1 SGHVS, CDR2 FQNEAQ. The ends were cut back, 1 base at V and 7 bases at J, with 10 bases in the middle. The sequenced part of the CDR3 DNA is TGTGCCAGCAGCTTAGAGTGGCAGGGCGGGGAG. Translation gives CASSLEWQGGE. The complete CDR3 reads CASSLEWQGGELFF. The full variable domain, with the rest looked up from reference TRBV7-8 and TRBJ2-2, is GAGVSQSPRYKVAKRGQDVALRCDPISGHVSLFWYQQALGQGPEFLTYFQNEAQLDKSGLPSDRFFAERPEGSVSTLKIQRTQQEDSAVYLCASSLEWQGGELFFGEGSRLTVL.

This clone came up many times. The observed sequence ends 3 residues before the CDR3 terminus, with the missing tail filled in from the germline J gene. The V and J genes are TRBV7-2 and TRBJ2-5, with D maybe TRBD1 (5 bases). V lost 3 bases and J 5 bases, leaving 10 bases between the germline ends. The CDR3 totals 13 residues. The germline V gene has CDR1 SGHTA and CDR2 FQGNSA. CDR3 DNA (partial): TGTGCCAGCAGCTTCACTCGACAGGAGACC. Translated: CASSFTRQET. The complete CDR3 reads CASSFTRQETQYF.

There are many counts of this clone. With the read ending 3 residues before the CDR3 end, the germline J gene is used to fill in that end. The rearrangement links TRBV7-8 to TRBJ1-5, with 9 bases lining up with TRBD1. The CDR3 runs 17 residues. With V trimmed by 0 bases and J by 6 bases, 9 bases remained unmatched. The germline CDR1 and CDR2 sequences are SGHVS and FQNEAQ. CDR3 sequence: CASSLAVVTGGIQPQHF. The CDR3 DNA, read in part, is TGTGCCAGCAGCTTAGCGGTTGTGACAGGGGGGATTCAGCCC.

This clone was counted many times. Read data end 3 residues before the CDR3 end; the end is taken from the germline J gene. The chain carries TRBV19 and TRBJ1-1, with unresolved D. CDR3 length: 13 amino acids. Looked up from germline, CDR1 is LNHDA and CDR2 is SQIVND (reference sequence). Trimming removed 7 bases from V and 4 bases from J, with 13 bases in between. The CDR3 bases that were read are TGTGCCAGTAAGATCCTACGGGGCACTGAA. Translation: CASKILRGTE. In full, the CDR3 reads CASKILRGTEAFF.

This clone was recorded a few times. Read coverage stops 3 residues before the CDR3 terminus; the germline J gene supplies the remainder. The chain couples TRBV2 to TRBJ2-6; 7 bases fit TRBD1. Trimming cost V 4 bases and J 0 bases; bases outside gene matches: 6. Looked up from germline, CDR1 is SNHLY and CDR2 is FYNNEI. The CDR3 extends over 17 amino acids. CDR3 DNA, as far as it was read: TGTGCCAGCAGTGGACAGGGAAGATCCTCTGGGGCCAACGTC. This translates into CASSGQGRSSGANV. The whole CDR3 sequence reads CASSGQGRSSGANVLTF.

This clone was counted at least ten times. The read gets to within 3 residues of the CDR3 end, and the germline J gene fills in the rest. V is TRBV20-1 and J is TRBJ2-7, with 16 bases aligning to TRBD2. Germline assignment: CDR1 DFQATT and CDR2 SNEGSKA (reference sequence). J was trimmed by 0 bases and V by 6 bases; bases with no gene match: 14. The CDR3 length is 19 residues. The CDR3 region is CSAAPLGTSGRAFSYEQYF. CDR3 DNA, as far as it was read: TGCAGTGCCGCCCCCCTAGGGACTAGCGGGAGGGCATTCTCCTACGAG.

There are many counts of this clone. The read ends 3 residues early relative to the CDR3; the germline J gene fills the gap. V gene TRBV28 combines with J gene TRBJ2-5; TRBD2 aligns across 10 bases. Germline CDR1 reads MDHEN; CDR2 reads SYDVKM. There are 20 residues in the CDR3. The ends lost 4 bases at V and 3 bases at J; junction bases unmatched: 20. Partial CDR3 DNA: TGTGCCAGCAGTTCCCGCCTTAGCGGGAGGTCCCCCCCAGATAAAGAGACC. Residues: CASSSRLSGRSPPDKET. The entire CDR3 sequence reads CASSSRLSGRSPPDKETQYF.

This clone was recorded many times. Coverage ceases 3 residues before the CDR3 finishes, and the germline J gene fills in the end. The rearrangement uses TRBV5-1 and TRBJ2-3; unclear D gene. The V gene's germline CDR1 is SGHRS and CDR2 YFSETQ. Trimming removed 1 base from V and 5 bases from J, with 5 bases in between. This CDR3 is built from 12 residues. CDR3 DNA, as far as it was read: TGCGCCAGCAGCTTGCGTCTAGATACG. Its translation is CASSLRLDT. The entire CDR3 sequence reads CASSLRLDTQYF.

Many counts were recorded for this clone. One end of the junction does not line up with germline, which may come from a read error. The read ends 3 residues before the CDR3 terminus; that terminus is restored from the germline J gene. The rearrangement links TRBV7-7 to TRBJ1-6; D gene ambiguous. The CDR3 sequence is 17 residues long. The germline V gene encodes CDR1 SSHAT and CDR2 FNYEAQ (reference sequence). CDR3 region: CASSVPRPGRSSSPLHF. CDR3 bases read: TGTGCTAGCAGCGTCCCCAGGCCGGGGAGGTCTTCTTCACCC.

This clone was detected only a few times. A much larger clone sits a single nucleotide away, making a read error possible. The read is 3 residues too short to cover the CDR3 end, so that end is filled in from the germline J gene. Other DNA sequences from this sample encode an identical CDR3 as well. The V and J genes are TRBV6-1 and TRBJ1-2, with TRBD1 identical over 10 bases. Germline CDR1 and CDR2: MNHNS and SASEGT. V was clipped by 4 bases and J by 7 bases; unmatched bases: 6. The CDR3 runs 14 residues. The CDR3 bases that were read are TGTGCCAGCAGTGCGGGACAGGGGCCCAGTGGC. Translating gives CASSAGQGPSG. The full CDR3 protein is CASSAGQGPSGYTF.

This clone showed up many times. With the read ending 3 residues before the CDR3 end, the germline J gene is used to fill in that end. This rearrangement joins TRBV10-2 to TRBJ2-3, with 10 positions matching TRBD2. Trimming cost V 6 bases and J 6 bases; bases outside gene matches: 9. This CDR3 has 15 residues. Germline assignment: CDR1 WSHSY and CDR2 SAAADI. The CDR3 loop reads CASRQLAGSGDTQYF. CDR3 DNA, as far as it was read: TGCGCCAGCAGGCAACTAGCGGGGAGTGGCGATACG.

In this sample, this clone turned up many times. With the read ending 3 residues before the CDR3 end, the germline J gene is used to fill in that end. The V and J genes are TRBV18 and TRBJ1-2; D might be TRBD1 (6 bases). V was clipped by 1 base and J by 6 bases, with 9 bases between them. CDR1 is KGHSH, CDR2 LQKENI, per germline. CDR3 length equals 13 residues. The CDR3 sequence: CASSPRPGDGYTF. CDR3 bases read: TGTGCCAGCTCACCACGGCCAGGGGATGGC. The entire variable domain, with the rest obtained from reference TRBV18 and TRBJ1-2, is as follows: NAGVMQNPRHLVRRRGQEARLRCSPMKGHSHVYWYRQLPEEGLKFMVYLQKENIIDESGMPKERFSAEFPKEGPSILRIQQVVRGDSAAYFCASSPRPGDGYTFGSGTRLTVV.